Detailed here is one T cell receptor (beta chain). The data were obtained in a study of TIL therapy for anti-PD-1-resistant metastatic lung cancer. Study information: By whole-exome sequencing, median non-synonymous tumor mutation burden was less than 1.8 mutations per megabase.

The libraries were made with immunoSEQ v3. Each library reached 1.5 million to 2.5 million read pairs, or about 4.5-6.5 million at deep level. Measured with immunoSEQ multiplex PCR; TCRdb has only the in-frame clones, and not every one. The table includes roughly 20,000 clones, under 90% detected once. With V trimmed by 5 bases and J by 7 bases, 11 bases remained unmatched. Germline V lookup: CDR1 MNHNS, CDR2 SASEGT. This CDR3 is built from 14 residues. Time point described: pre-treatment sample, taken before nivolumab and TIL therapy. This clonotype was obtained from a person aged 25-79 years with non-small cell lung cancer. V usage is TRBV6-1 and J usage is TRBJ2-7, with TRBD1 matching 7 bases. The sample was blood, taken at baseline. CDR3 coding DNA: TGTGCCAGCAGTCTGACAGGGACGTCGAAAGAGCAGTACTTC. Translation: CASSLTGTSKEQYF.